These 11 T cell receptor beta chains were sequenced from one sample in a study of blood T cell repertoires in COVID-19. Assay used: immunoSEQ multiplex PCR; TCRdb lists only in-frame clones, some missing. This sample carries about 80,000 clones, 70% to 85% of them seen once, and the ten largest clones take approximately 5.8%. Source material: peripheral blood. These receptor sequences come from a man aged 45-65 years with active or convalescent COVID-19.

The rearrangement links TRBV18 to TRBJ2-5; tentative D call: TRBD2 (7 bases). CDR3 length: 17 amino acids. With 0 bases removed from V and 4 bases from J, the gap between germline ends came to 18 bases. Germline-derived CDR1 and CDR2 are KGHSH and LQKENI. The CDR3 nucleotides are TGTGCCAGCTCACCACCGCGGACCGGGGGGCAGTCAGAGACCCAGTACTTC. This sequence encodes CASSPPRTGGQSETQYF.

The chain joins TRBV7-8 to TRBJ2-5; D is possibly TRBD2 (6 bases). V lost 3 bases, J lost 4 bases, and 18 bases lay in between. This CDR3 has 16 amino acids. Looked up from germline, CDR1 is SGHVS and CDR2 is FQNEAQ. The DNA of the CDR3 is TGTGCCAGCAGCTTCCCGGGACTCCCGAGGGGAGAGACCCAGTACTTC. Protein: CASSFPGLPRGETQYF.

This sequence joins TRBV7-2 and TRBJ1-2; TRBD1 matches at 7 bases. CDR1 SGHTA and CDR2 FQGNSA come from the germline V gene. The CDR3 is made up of 16 amino acids. V shed 1 base and J 8 bases; nucleotides not matched to a gene: 13. The CDR3: CASSLGPHRGESGYTF. Here the CDR3 DNA reads TGTGCCAGCAGCTTAGGGCCACACAGGGGAGAGAGCGGCTACACCTTC.

The CDR3 is CASSFGGAGLSNQPQHF. CDR3 nucleotide sequence: TGTGCCAGCAGTTTCGGGGGGGCGGGGTTGAGCAATCAGCCCCAGCATTTT. The chain carries TRBV27 and TRBJ1-5, with a possible D match to TRBD1 (6 bases). The germline CDR1 and CDR2 sequences are MNHEY and SMNVEV (reference sequence). The CDR3 spans 17 residues. The V gene lost 3 bases and the J gene lost 1 base, with 16 bases spanning the gap.

The V and J genes are TRBV11-3 and TRBJ1-6; the match to TRBD1 covers 7 bases. Germline V CDR1 and CDR2: SGHNT, YENEEA. The ends lost 10 bases at V and 5 bases at J; junction bases unmatched: 11. The CDR3 covers 15 residues. Written as DNA, the CDR3 is TGTGCCACCGCAGGGGGGATAAGGAATAATTCACCCCTCCACTTT. This sequence encodes CATAGGIRNNSPLHF.

The gene calls are TRBV12-5 and TRBJ2-3, with 7 positions matching TRBD1. Germline CDR1 is LGHNT and CDR2 is FRNRAP. The length of the CDR3 is 14 residues. Trimming took 5 bases from V and 5 from J; bases not matched to a gene: 7. The DNA for the CDR3 is TGTGCTAGTGGTATACAGGGGTGGCAAGATACGCAGTATTTT. This encodes CASGIQGWQDTQYF.

The chain recombines TRBV5-1 with TRBJ2-7, with D tentatively TRBD2 (5 bases). This CDR3 spans 14 amino acids. The V end lost 0 bases, the J end lost 2 bases, and 9 bases lay between the germline ends. Germline V gives CDR1 SGHRS, CDR2 YFSETQ. CDR3 in amino acids: CASSLGEGTYEQYF. The CDR3 DNA sequence: TGCGCCAGCAGCTTGGGTGAGGGTACCTACGAGCAGTACTTC. Filled out from reference TRBV5-1 and TRBJ2-7, the complete variable domain reads KAGVTQTPRYLIKTRGQQVTLSCSPISGHRSVSWYQQTPGQGLQFLFEYFSETQRNKGNFPGRFSGRQFSNSRSEMNVSTLELGDSALYLCASSLGEGTYEQYFGPGTRLTVT.

The V and J genes are TRBV30 and TRBJ1-1, with 10 bases lining up with TRBD1. In germline, CDR1 is GTSNPN, CDR2 SVGIG (reference sequence). The CDR3 runs to 13 residues. Losses at the gene ends were 5 bases for V and 3 bases for J; bases not matched to a gene: 3. CDR3 amino acids: CAWDRGLDTEAFF. In nucleotides, the CDR3 is TGTGCCTGGGACAGGGGGCTCGACACTGAAGCTTTCTTT.

This clone showed up just a few times. The chain combines TRBV7-8 with TRBJ2-2; tentatively, D is TRBD2 (6 bases). The germline gives CDR1 SGHVS, CDR2 FQNEAQ. V lost 5 bases, J lost 0 bases, and 13 bases lay in between. This CDR3 is built from 16 residues. The CDR3, as DNA: TGTGCCAGCAGCCCAGGAGGGACCACGAACACCGGGGAGCTGTTTTTT. This sequence encodes CASSPGGTTNTGELFF.

J is TRBJ1-2 and V is TRBV28; possibly TRBD1 for D (5 bases). The V gene's germline CDR1 is MDHEN and CDR2 SYDVKM. The CDR3 is 11 amino acids. The germline V and J ends were trimmed by 6 bases and 8 bases, with 10 bases remaining between them. In nucleotides, the CDR3 is TGTGCCAGCAGACCCGACAGAGGCTACACCTTC. This translates into CASRPDRGYTF.

The chain is built from TRBV12-3 or TRBV12-4 and TRBJ1-1, with D possibly being TRBD1 (5 bases). The V end was cut by 6 bases, the J end by 0 bases, with 8 bases between. The CDR3 sequence is 13 residues long. The CDR3, as DNA: TGTGCCAGCAGGGACACCCTGAACACTGAAGCTTTCTTT. Translated: CASRDTLNTEAFF.